This T cell receptor (beta chain) was captured by sequencing in a study of shared clonotypes between healthy human individuals. Study-level information: CD8 memory received one plate per donor, CD8 naive two, CD4 memory three and CD4 naive three.

The V gene end was trimmed by 1 base and the J gene end by 2 bases; junction bases not matched to a gene: 12. Germline V gene lookup returns CDR1 GTSNPN and CDR2 SVGIG (reference sequence). CDR3 length: 17 residues. This table comes from immunoSEQ multiplex PCR, and its TCRdb copy is limited to in-frame clones, with some not included. The sample includes over a million clones, more than 60% of them seen just once. A CD45RA+ naive subset and a CD45RA-negative memory subset were split from CD4+ cells. The V call is TRBV30, the J call TRBJ2-7; 9 nucleotides match TRBD2. Sequencing was carried out using memory CD4+ T cells sorted from blood. Subset here: CD45RA-negative fraction. The origin of this receptor is a young man in good health. The CDR3 bases are TGTGCCTGGAGTGACTGGGTTAGCGGGGGCCCACCCTACGAGCAGTACTTC. It codes for CAWSDWVSGGPPYEQYF.